The source of this T cell receptor beta chain is a study of tumor-infiltrating lymphocytes in localized non-small cell lung cancer. Data came from immunoSEQ multiplex PCR; TCRdb stores just in-frame clones and leaves some out. The sample includes 12,000 or so clones, roughly 80% seen only once; the top ten take 10% to 15%. V was trimmed by 2 bases and J by 1 base, leaving 12 bases between them. The CDR3 extends over 16 amino acids. Germline V lookup: CDR1 KGHSH, CDR2 LQKENI. This sequence originates from a human donor with non-small cell lung cancer. The sample taken for sequencing was lung tumor tissue. J is TRBJ1-3 and V is TRBV18, with unresolved D. In DNA, the CDR3 is TGTGCCAGCTCACCAGGCGTTCCCGGTTCTGGAAACACCATATATTTT. Its translation is CASSPGVPGSGNTIYF.